The clone carrying this T cell receptor (beta chain) occurred many times. These data are taken from a study of patients and donors after allogeneic stem cell transplantation. TCRdb ran MiXCR on the RT-PCR reads and lists one entry per CDR3 protein. The data contain roughly 880,000 distinct CDR3 sequences, around 17% of them seen just once; the ten biggest clones take up 5% to 6.5%. The CDR3 is made up of 19 amino acids. V lost 6 bases, J lost 0 bases, and 12 bases stayed unmatched. The J gene is TRBJ2-1, the V gene TRBV12-3 or TRBV12-4; 12 bases line up with TRBD2. The TCR comes from a human donor who was either an allogeneic HSCT recipient or a stem cell or donor lymphocyte infusion donor (not recorded which). It is not recorded whose cells these are; they may come from a transplant donor. Sequencing was performed on blood, either unsorted or a sorted T cell fraction (not recorded which). Here the CDR3 reads CASSLAGGLLISSYNEQFF. The CDR3 DNA follows: TGTGCCAGCAGCCTAGCGGGGGGGCTTCTCATTAGCTCCTACAATGAGCAGTTCTTC.